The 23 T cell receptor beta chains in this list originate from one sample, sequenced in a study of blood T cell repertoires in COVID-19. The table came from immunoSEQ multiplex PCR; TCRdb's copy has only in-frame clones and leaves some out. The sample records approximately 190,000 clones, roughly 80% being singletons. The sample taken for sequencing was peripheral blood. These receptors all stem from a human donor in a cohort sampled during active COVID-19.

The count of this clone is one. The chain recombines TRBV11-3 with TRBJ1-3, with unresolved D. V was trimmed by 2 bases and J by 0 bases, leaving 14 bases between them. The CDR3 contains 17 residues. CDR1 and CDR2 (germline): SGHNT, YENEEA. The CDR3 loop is CASSLTPDSSSGNTIYF. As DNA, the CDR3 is TGTGCCAGCAGCTTAACGCCGGACTCGTCCTCTGGAAACACCATATATTTT.

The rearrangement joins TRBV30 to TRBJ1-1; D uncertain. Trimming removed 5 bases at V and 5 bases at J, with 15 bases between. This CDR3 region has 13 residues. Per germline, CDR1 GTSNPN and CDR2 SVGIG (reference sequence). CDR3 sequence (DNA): TGTGCCTGGGGTCCCTGGAGGGCAACTGAAGCTTTCTTT. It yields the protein CAWGPWRATEAFF.

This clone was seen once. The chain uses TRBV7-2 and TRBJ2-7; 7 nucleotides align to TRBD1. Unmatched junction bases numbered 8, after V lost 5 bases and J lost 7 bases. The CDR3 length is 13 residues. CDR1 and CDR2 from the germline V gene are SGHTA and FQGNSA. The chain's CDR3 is CASSARQGIEQYF. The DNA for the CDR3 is TGTGCCAGCAGCGCCAGACAGGGAATTGAGCAGTACTTC.

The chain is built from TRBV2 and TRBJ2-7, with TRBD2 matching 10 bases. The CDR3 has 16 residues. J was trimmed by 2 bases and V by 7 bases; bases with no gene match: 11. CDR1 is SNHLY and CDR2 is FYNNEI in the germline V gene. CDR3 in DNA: TGTGCCAGCAAGCGGGGGGGCCAGGGGACAGCCTACGAGCAGTACTTC. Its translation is CASKRGGQGTAYEQYF.

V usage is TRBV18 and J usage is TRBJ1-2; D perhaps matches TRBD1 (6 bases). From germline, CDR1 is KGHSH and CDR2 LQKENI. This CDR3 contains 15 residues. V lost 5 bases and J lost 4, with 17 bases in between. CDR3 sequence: CASSSSGTTPYGYTF. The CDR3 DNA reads TGTGCCAGCTCATCGTCCGGGACAACGCCCTATGGCTACACCTTC.

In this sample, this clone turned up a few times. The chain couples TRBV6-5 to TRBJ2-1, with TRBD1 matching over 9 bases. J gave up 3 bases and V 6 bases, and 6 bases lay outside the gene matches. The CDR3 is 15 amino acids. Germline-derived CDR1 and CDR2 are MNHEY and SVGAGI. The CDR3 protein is CASSGSGQGYNEQFF. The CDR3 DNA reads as TGTGCCAGCAGCGGTTCGGGACAGGGCTACAATGAGCAGTTCTTC.

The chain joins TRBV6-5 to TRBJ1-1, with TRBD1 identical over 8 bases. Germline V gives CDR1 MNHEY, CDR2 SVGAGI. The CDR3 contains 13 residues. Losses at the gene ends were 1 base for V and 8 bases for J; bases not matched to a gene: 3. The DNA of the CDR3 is TGTGCCAGCAGTTACTGGACAGGGAGCGAAGCTTTCTTT. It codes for CASSYWTGSEAFF.

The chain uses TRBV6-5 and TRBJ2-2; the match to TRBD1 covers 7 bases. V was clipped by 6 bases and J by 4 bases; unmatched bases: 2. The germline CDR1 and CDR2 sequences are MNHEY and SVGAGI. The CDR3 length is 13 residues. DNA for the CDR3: TGTGCCAGCAGCAGGGGGACCACCGGGGAGCTGTTTTTT. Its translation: CASSRGTTGELFF.

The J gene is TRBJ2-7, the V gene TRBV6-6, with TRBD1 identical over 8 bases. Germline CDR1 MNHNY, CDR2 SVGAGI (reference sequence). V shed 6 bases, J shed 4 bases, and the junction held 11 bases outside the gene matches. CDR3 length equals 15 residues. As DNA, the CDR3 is TGTGCCAGCAGCCCTCGTCAGGGGGCCTCATACGAGCAGTACTTC. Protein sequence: CASSPRQGASYEQYF.

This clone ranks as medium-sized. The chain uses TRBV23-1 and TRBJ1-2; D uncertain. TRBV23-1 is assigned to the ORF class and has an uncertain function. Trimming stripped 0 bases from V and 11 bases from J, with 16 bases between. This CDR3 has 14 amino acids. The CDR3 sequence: CASSQSVRRVGYTF. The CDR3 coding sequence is TGCGCCAGCAGTCAATCGGTGCGGAGGGTAGGTTACACCTTC.

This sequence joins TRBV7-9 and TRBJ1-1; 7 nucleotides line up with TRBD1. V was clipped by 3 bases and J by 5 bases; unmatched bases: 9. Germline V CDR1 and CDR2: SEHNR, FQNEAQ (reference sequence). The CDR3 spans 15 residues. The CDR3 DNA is TGTGCCAGCAGCTTTACGGCAGGGGGGTGGACTGAAGCTTTCTTT. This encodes CASSFTAGGWTEAFF.

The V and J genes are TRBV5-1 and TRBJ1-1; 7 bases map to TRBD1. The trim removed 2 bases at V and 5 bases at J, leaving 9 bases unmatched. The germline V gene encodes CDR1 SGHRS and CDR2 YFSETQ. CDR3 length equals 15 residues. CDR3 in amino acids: CASSLTGTAITEAFF. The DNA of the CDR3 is TGCGCCAGCAGCTTAACCGGGACAGCAATTACTGAAGCTTTCTTT.

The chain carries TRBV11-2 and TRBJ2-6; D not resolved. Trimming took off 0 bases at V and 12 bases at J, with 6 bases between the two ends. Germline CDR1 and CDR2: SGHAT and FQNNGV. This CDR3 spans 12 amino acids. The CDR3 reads CASSLEQVVLTF. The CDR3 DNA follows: TGTGCCAGCAGCTTAGAGCAGGTCGTCCTGACTTTC. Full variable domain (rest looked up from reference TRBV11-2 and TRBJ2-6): EAGVAQSPRYKIIEKRQSVAFWCNPISGHATLYWYQQILGQGPKLLIQFQNNGVVDDSQLPKDRFSAERLKGVDSTLKIQPAKLEDSAVYLCASSLEQVVLTFGAGSRLTVL.

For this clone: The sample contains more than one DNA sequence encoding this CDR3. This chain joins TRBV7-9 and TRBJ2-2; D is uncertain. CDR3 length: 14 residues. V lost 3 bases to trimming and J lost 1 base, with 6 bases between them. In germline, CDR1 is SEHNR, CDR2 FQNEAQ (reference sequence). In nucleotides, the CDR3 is TGTGCCAGCAGCTTGGCACGGAACACCGGGGAGCTGTTTTTT. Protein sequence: CASSLARNTGELFF.

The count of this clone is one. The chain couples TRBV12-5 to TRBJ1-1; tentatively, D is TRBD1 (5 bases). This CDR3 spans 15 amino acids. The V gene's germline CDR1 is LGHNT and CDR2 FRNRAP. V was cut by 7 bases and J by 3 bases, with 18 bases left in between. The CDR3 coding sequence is TGTGCTAGTGCCCCCTGGAGGGACGGGCACACTGAAGCTTTCTTT. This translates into CASAPWRDGHTEAFF.

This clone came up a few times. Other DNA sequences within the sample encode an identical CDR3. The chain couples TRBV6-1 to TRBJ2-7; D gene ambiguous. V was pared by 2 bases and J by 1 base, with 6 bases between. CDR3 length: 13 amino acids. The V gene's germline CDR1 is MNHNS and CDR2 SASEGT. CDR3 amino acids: CASSEPVSYEQYV. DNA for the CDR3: TGTGCCAGCAGTGAACCGGTTTCCTACGAGCAGTACGTC.

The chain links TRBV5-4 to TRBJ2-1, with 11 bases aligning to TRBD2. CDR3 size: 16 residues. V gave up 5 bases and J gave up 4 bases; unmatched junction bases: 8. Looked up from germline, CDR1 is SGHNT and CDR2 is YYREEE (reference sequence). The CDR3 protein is CASRNLAGGSYNEQFF. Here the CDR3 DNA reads TGTGCCAGCAGAAATCTAGCGGGAGGCAGTTACAATGAGCAGTTCTTC.

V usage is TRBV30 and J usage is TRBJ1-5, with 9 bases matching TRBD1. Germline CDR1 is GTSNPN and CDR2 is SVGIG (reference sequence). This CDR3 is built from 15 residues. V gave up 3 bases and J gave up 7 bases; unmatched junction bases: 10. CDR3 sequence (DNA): TGTGCCTGGAGCCCAACAGGGGGCGATGGGCAGCCCCAGCATTTT. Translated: CAWSPTGGDGQPQHF.

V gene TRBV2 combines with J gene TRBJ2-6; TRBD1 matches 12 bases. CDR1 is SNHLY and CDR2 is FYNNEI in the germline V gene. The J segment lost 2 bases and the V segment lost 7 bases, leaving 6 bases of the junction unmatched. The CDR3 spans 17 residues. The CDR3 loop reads CASKVGQGAPGANVLTF. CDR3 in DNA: TGTGCCAGCAAGGTGGGACAGGGGGCTCCTGGGGCCAACGTCCTGACTTTC.

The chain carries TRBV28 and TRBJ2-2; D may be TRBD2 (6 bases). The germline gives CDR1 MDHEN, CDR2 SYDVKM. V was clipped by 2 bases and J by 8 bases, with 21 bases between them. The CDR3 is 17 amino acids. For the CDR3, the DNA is TGTGCCAGCAGTTTACTGGGCACCGGGAGATTTTCTGGGGAGCTGTTTTTT. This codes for CASSLLGTGRFSGELFF.

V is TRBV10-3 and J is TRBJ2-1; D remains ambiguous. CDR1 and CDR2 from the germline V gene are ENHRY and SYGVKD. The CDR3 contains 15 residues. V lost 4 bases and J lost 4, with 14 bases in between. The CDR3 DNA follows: TGTGCCATCAGTGCTGTTCCCAGCGAGTACAATGAGCAGTTCTTC. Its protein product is CAISAVPSEYNEQFF.

CDR3: CASSLAGTSGSGFYNEQFF. For the CDR3, the DNA is TGTGCCAGCAGCTTAGCGGGGACTAGCGGGAGCGGGTTCTACAATGAGCAGTTCTTC. This chain links TRBV7-9 with TRBJ2-1; the match to TRBD2 covers 14 bases. V trimming: 0 bases; J trimming: 3 bases; junction bases outside the gene matches: 7. Germline assignment: CDR1 SEHNR and CDR2 FQNEAQ (reference sequence). The CDR3 loop spans 19 amino acids.

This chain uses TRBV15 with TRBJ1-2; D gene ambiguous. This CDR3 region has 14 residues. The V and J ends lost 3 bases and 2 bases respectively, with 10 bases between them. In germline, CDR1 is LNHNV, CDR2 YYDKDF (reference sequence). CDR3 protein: CATSRAEYNYGYTF. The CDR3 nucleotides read TGTGCCACCAGCAGGGCGGAATACAACTATGGCTACACCTTC.